This TCR beta chain was profiled in a study of T cell changes during pregnancy in multiple sclerosis. Produced via immunoSEQ multiplex PCR; TCRdb's table is partial and in-frame only. This table has 44,000 or so clones, roughly 91% appearing once. CDR1 is SEHNR, CDR2 FQNEAQ, per germline (reference sequence). V shed 1 base and J 8 bases; nucleotides not matched to a gene: 10. The CDR3 consists of 15 residues. The specimen was CD8+ T cells from peripheral blood mononuclear cells, collected after pregnancy. The receptor comes from a female donor in good health, enrolled as a control in a pregnancy study. This chain links TRBV7-9 with TRBJ1-2; 7 bases match TRBD1. CDR3 region: CASSLGPDRARGYTF. The CDR3 coding sequence is TGTGCCAGCAGCTTAGGCCCTGACAGGGCTCGAGGCTACACCTTC. Full variable domain (missing parts from reference TRBV7-9 and TRBJ1-2): DTGVSQNPRHKITKRGQNVTFRCDPISEHNRLYWYRQTLGQGPEFLTYFQNEAQLEKSRLLSDRFSAERPKGSFSTLEIQRTEQGDSAMYLCASSLGPDRARGYTFGSGTRLTVV.